The source of this T cell receptor (beta chain) is a study of blood T cells in healthy people across ages. V was clipped by 2 bases and J by 11 bases, with 13 bases between them. The germline CDR1 and CDR2 sequences are SGHDT and YYEEEE. The CDR3 is 12 residues long. A J-beta primer mix and a sample-barcoded 5' primer were used in a second PCR of about 7 to 12 cycles. TCRdb re-derived calls from the 5' RACE reads in MiXCR, one entry per CDR3 protein. This sample has roughly 1.9 million distinct CDR3 sequences, with around 40% found just once. The origin of this receptor is a human donor in good health. Sequencing used blood. The genes are TRBV5-6 and TRBJ1-1; D may be TRBD1 (6 bases). This chain's CDR3 is CASSFQGHGAFF. The DNA of the CDR3 is TGTGCCAGCAGCTTTCAGGGGCACGGGGCTTTCTTT. Using reference TRBV5-6 and TRBJ1-1 for the parts outside the CDR3, the full variable domain is DAGVTQSPTHLIKTRGQQVTLRCSPKSGHDTVSWYQQALGQGPQFIFQYYEEEERQRGNFPDRFSGHQFPNYSSELNVNALLLGDSALYLCASSFQGHGAFFGQGTRLTVV.